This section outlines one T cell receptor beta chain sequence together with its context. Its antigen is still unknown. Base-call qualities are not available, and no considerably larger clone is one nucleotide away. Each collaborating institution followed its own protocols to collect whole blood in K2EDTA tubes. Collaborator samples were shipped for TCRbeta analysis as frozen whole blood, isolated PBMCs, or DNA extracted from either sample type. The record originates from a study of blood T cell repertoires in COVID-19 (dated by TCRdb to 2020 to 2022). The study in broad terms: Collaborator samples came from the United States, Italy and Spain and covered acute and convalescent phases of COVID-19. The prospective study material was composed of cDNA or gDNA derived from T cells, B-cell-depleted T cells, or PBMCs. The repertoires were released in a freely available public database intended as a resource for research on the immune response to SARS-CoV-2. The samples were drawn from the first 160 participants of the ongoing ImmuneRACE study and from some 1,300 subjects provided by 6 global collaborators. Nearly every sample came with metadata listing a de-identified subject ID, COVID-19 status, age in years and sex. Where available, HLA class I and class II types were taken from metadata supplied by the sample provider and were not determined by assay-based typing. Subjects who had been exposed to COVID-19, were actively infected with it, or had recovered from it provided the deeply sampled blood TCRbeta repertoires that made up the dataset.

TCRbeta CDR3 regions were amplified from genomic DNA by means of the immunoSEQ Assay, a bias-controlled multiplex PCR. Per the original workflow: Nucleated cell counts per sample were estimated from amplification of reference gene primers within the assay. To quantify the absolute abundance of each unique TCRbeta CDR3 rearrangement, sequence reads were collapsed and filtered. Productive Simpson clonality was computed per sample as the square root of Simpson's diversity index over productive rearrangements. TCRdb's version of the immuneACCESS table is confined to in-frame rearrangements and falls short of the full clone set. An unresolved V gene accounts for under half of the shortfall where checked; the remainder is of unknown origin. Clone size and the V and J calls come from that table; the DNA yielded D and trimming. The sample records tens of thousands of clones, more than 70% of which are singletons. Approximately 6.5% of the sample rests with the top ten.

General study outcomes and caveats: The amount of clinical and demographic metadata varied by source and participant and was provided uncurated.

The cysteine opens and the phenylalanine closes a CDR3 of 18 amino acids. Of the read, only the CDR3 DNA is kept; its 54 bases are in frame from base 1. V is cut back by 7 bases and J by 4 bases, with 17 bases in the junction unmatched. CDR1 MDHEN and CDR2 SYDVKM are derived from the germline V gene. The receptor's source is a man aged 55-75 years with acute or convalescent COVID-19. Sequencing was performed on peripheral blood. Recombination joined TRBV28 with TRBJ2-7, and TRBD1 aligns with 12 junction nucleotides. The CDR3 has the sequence CASTRDRGQSSGLYEQYF. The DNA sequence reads TGTGCCAGCACCCGGGACAGGGGGCAATCTAGCGGCTTGTACGAGCAGTACTTC.